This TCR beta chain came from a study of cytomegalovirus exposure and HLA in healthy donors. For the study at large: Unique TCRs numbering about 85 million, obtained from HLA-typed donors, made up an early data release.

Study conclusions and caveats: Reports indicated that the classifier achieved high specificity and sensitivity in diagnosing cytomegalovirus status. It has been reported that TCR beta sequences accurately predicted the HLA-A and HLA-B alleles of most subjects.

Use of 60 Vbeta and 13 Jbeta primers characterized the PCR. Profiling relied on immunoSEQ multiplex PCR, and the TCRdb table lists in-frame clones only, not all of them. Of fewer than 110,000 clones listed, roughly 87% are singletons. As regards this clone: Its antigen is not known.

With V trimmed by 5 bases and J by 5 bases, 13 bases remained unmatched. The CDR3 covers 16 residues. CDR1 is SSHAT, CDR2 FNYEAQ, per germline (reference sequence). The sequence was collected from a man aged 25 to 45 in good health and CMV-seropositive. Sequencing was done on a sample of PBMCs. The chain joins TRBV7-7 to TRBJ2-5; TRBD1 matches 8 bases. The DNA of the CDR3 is TGTGCCAGCAGCCGGACAGGGTACTCAGTTATGGAGACCCAGTACTTC. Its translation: CASSRTGYSVMETQYF.